This T cell receptor (beta chain) was identified during a study of CD8 T cells in Susac syndrome (dated by TCRdb to about 2019). Background for the entire study: Among the Susac syndrome patients who were sequenced, clinically active disease was present in six and clinical remission was observed in eight. At blood withdrawal, Susac syndrome patients were either therapy-naive, taking corticosteroids (in some cases with IVIg as well), or taking IVIg alone. Repertoire sequencing was used to test whether CD8+ T cell activation and differentiation in Susac syndrome was antigen driven. The study compared CD8+ T cell repertoire clonality among roughly 12 healthy donors, about 14 Susac syndrome patients and 15 multiple sclerosis patients.

The research as a whole found: Sixteen and five Susac-specific public clones were found in the total CD8+ and CD8+ TEMRA repertoires, respectively. The number of individuals in the TCR sequencing and HLA analysis was recognized as being relatively small. Susac syndrome CD8+ repertoires showed clonal expansion, highest in CD8+ TEMRA cells and greater in clinically active than remitting patients.

The CDR3 holds 14 amino acids from the cysteine to the phenylalanine. Only the CDR3 part of the read is kept: 42 bases, read in frame from the first base. Between the V and J ends, shortened by 2 bases and 1 base respectively, the junction contains 9 bases. As encoded in the germline V gene (reference sequence), CDR1 is LGHDT while CDR2 is YNNKEL. RNA was extracted using the RNeasy kit, and about 0.45 to 1 microgram was reverse transcribed with random hexamers. The immunoSEQ multiplex PCR assay, which covers 54 Vbeta and 13 Jbeta segments, was used to amplify TCR beta CDR3 regions. Bias from PCR amplification was corrected by using a synthetic template baseline for primer optimization and for computational correction. Turning to the authors' computational methods: Only productive sequences were kept, with reads annotated to V, D and J genes according to IMGT and analyzed in immunoSEQ Analyzer. Clonality was computed as one minus Shannon entropy normalized by log2 of the number of productive unique sequences. Public and private clones were assessed among the 100 most prevalent clones of each patient and control. Clones were defined as Susac-specific when absent from the healthy and MS cohorts, from fewer than 1,300 published viral clones and from other ImmuneACCESS disease sequences. TCRdb redid the processing of the public reads, applying fastp at Q25 and MiXCR, and retained in-frame beta chains. Entries are consolidated by CDR3 protein sequence, retaining the most common genes and DNA. These V and J calls rely on TCRdb rather than the paper's analysis. In this sample the table shows some 140,000 distinct CDR3 sequences, more than 85% of which occur a single time. Roughly 0.2% of the sample belongs to the ten largest clones.

Peripheral blood CD8+ and CD4+ T cells from healthy donors, Susac syndrome patients and multiple sclerosis patients were profiled by high-throughput TCR beta sequencing. The Susac syndrome patients fulfilled recently defined diagnostic criteria for either definite or probable disease. Bulk CD8+ and CD4+ T cells were purified by magnetic negative isolation, whereas CD8+ TEMRA cells were enriched by FACS. Blood was collected in EDTA tubes and processed within 24 hours, with PBMCs isolated through density gradient centrifugation. PBMCs intended for TCR sequencing were cryopreserved in liquid nitrogen and thawed later in a water bath at 37 degrees C. The sorted or isolated CD4+, CD8+ and CD8+ TEMRA cells had a purity of 90% or higher. A word on this clonotype: Its antigen is not yet known. There are no base qualities to consult, and no much larger clone falls within one base.

The TCR was taken from a human donor with Susac syndrome. Here the chain combines TRBV3-1 and TRBJ2-7; the D region possibly corresponds to TRBD2 (5 bases align). Sequencing used CD8+ T cells from PBMCs. The DNA reads as follows: TGTGCCAGCAGCCAAAGTTCGGGGTCCTACGAGCAGTACTTC. The encoded protein is CASSQSSGSYEQYF.